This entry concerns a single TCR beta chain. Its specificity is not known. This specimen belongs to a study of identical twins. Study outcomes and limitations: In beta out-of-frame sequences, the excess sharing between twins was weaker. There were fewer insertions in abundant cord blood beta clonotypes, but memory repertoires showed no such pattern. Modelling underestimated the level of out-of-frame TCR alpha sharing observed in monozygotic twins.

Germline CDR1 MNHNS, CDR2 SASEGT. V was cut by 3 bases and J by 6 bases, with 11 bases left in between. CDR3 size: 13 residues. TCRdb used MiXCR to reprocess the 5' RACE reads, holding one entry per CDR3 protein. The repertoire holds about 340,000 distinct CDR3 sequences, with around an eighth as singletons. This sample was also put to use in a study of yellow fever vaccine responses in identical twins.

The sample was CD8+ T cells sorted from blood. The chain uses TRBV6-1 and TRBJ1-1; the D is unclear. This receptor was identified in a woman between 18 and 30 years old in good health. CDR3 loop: CASSDLENAEAFF. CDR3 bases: TGTGCCAGCAGTGATTTAGAGAATGCTGAAGCTTTCTTT.